Each of the 5 T cell receptor beta chains below was sequenced from the same sample in a study of beta chain features in type 1 diabetes. Study results and caveats: Within each of all four CD4+ subsets, Type 1 diabetes patients had TCRB CDR3s that were moderately but significantly shorter.

The sequenced template was cDNA made from the entire isolated RNA. Assay: immunoSEQ multiplex PCR; the TCRdb copy retains only in-frame clones and omits some. The data contain over 600,000 clones, approximately 13% of them singletons. These TCRs' antigens remain unknown. Sequencing was carried out using naive CD4+ T cells from blood. Source of these receptors: a man aged 25-45 years with type 1 diabetes.

The gene calls are TRBV6-5 and TRBJ1-1; tentatively, D is TRBD1 (5 bases). Trimming cost V 6 bases and J 4 bases, with 15 bases left between them. Germline V gene data show CDR1 as MNHEY and CDR2 as SVGAGI. The CDR3 extends over 14 amino acids. The CDR3 nucleotides are TGTGCCAGCAGGCAGGGCAGTGGAGCCACTGAAGCTTTCTTT. Translating gives CASRQGSGATEAFF.

The rearrangement joins TRBV7-6 to TRBJ2-1; TRBD2 agrees at 9 bases. Germline V gene sequence: CDR1 SGHVS, CDR2 FNYEAQ. This CDR3 has 17 residues. Trimming took 1 base from V and 2 from J; bases not matched to a gene: 6. In DNA, the CDR3 is TGTGCCAGCAGCTTAGGGCTAGCGGGGTCAGCCTACAATGAGCAGTTCTTC. This codes for CASSLGLAGSAYNEQFF. Filled out from reference TRBV7-6 and TRBJ2-1, the complete variable domain reads GAGVSQSPRYKVTKRGQDVALRCDPISGHVSLYWYRQALGQGPEFLTYFNYEAQQDKSGLPNDRFSAERPEGSISTLTIQRTEQRDSAMYRCASSLGLAGSAYNEQFFGPGTRLTVL.

This clone turned up a few times. The V gene is TRBV7-9, the J gene TRBJ1-1; D not resolved. Germline values: CDR1 SEHNR, CDR2 FQNEAQ (reference sequence). The CDR3 length is 14 residues. The germline V and J ends were trimmed by 1 base and 4 bases, with 10 bases remaining between them. CDR3 in DNA: TGTGCCAGCAGCTTAGGGTTGACCCGCACTGAAGCTTTCTTT. Residues: CASSLGLTRTEAFF.

This clone was seen only a few times. CDR3 in DNA: TGTGCCAGCAGCTTAGGCGTACAGGGGACAGATACGCAGTATTTT. Its protein is CASSLGVQGTDTQYF. The genes are TRBV7-9 and TRBJ2-3; 7 nucleotides line up with TRBD1. Germline-derived CDR1 and CDR2 are SEHNR and FQNEAQ (reference sequence). The CDR3 is 15 amino acids. With 1 base clipped from V and 3 bases from J, the junction kept 4 bases outside the gene matches.

The rearrangement links TRBV6-5 to TRBJ1-2; 9 nucleotides agree with TRBD1. Per the germline V gene, CDR1 is MNHEY and CDR2 is SVGAGI. With 1 base clipped from V and 4 bases from J, the junction kept 7 bases outside the gene matches. This CDR3 comprises 16 residues. The CDR3 loop reads CASSYLGQGSGYGYTF. CDR3 coding DNA: TGTGCCAGCAGTTACTTGGGACAGGGTTCCGGCTATGGCTACACCTTC.